These 10 T cell receptor beta chains came from one sample sequenced in a study of cytomegalovirus exposure and HLA in healthy donors. PCR used 60 Vbeta primers and 13 Jbeta primers. The method was immunoSEQ multiplex PCR; TCRdb's version includes in-frame clones alone and lacks a portion of them. The sample has more than 85,000 clones; 83% are singletons. The sequenced material came from PBMCs. These receptors all come from a man between 35 and 55 years old in good health and CMV-seronegative.

The chain links TRBV25-1 to TRBJ1-4; the D is unclear. This CDR3 comprises 12 residues. Germline assignment: CDR1 MGHDK and CDR2 SYGVNS. V lost 3 bases, J lost 7 bases, and 6 bases lay in between. This chain's CDR3 is CASSDNVEKLFF. In nucleotides, the CDR3 is TGTGCCAGCAGTGATAATGTTGAAAAACTGTTTTTT. Combining the CDR3 with reference TRBV25-1 and TRBJ1-4 gives the whole variable domain EADIYQTPRYLVIGTGKKITLECSQTMGHDKMYWYQQDPGMELHLIHYSYGVNSTEKGDLSSESTVSRIRTEHFPLTLESARPSHTSQYLCASSDNVEKLFFGSGTQLSVL.

V gene TRBV11-2 combines with J gene TRBJ2-1; no reliable D call. From germline, CDR1 is SGHAT and CDR2 FQNNGV. V dropped 1 base and J dropped 5 bases, with 12 bases sitting between them. CDR3 length: 15 amino acids. The CDR3 loop reads CASSLGVERNNEQFF. DNA of the CDR3: TGTGCCAGCAGCTTAGGGGTGGAGCGCAACAATGAGCAGTTCTTC.

This clone was seen a handful of times. The CDR3 spells CASSRTGNYGYTF. CDR3 sequence (DNA): TGTGCCAGCAGTCGGACAGGGAACTATGGCTACACCTTC. The rearrangement joins TRBV9 to TRBJ1-2; 8 bases are shared with TRBD1. There are 13 residues in the CDR3. CDR1 and CDR2 from the germline V gene are SGDLS and YYNGEE. V trimming: 5 bases; J trimming: 2 bases; junction bases outside the gene matches: 2.

The chain couples TRBV5-1 to TRBJ2-5; 7 nucleotides align to TRBD1. CDR3 length equals 13 residues. Looked up from germline, CDR1 is SGHRS and CDR2 is YFSETQ. V trimming: 3 bases; J trimming: 4 bases; junction bases outside the gene matches: 3. The CDR3 is CASSSTGVETQYF. The CDR3 DNA reads TGCGCCAGCAGCTCCACAGGGGTAGAGACCCAGTACTTC.

The chain couples TRBV5-3 to TRBJ1-3, with D possibly TRBD1 on 6 matching bases. TRBV5-3 is reported as an ORF; its role is uncertain. CDR3 length: 17 amino acids. Trimming shortened V by 5 bases and J by 0 bases, and 18 bases separated the two germline ends. The CDR3 protein is CARRLVRDIDSGNTIYF. CDR3 sequence (DNA): TGTGCCAGAAGACTTGTCCGGGACATAGACTCTGGAAACACCATATATTTT.

As for this clone: The same CDR3 can be traced to other DNA sequences in this sample. The chain has TRBV11-2 and TRBJ2-7, with 8 bases matching TRBD1. The CDR3 length is 14 residues. Germline V gives CDR1 SGHAT, CDR2 FQNNGV. J lost 4 bases, V lost 5 bases, and 7 bases had no gene match. CDR3: CASSPGQGSYEQYF. CDR3 DNA: TGTGCCAGCAGCCCTGGACAGGGCTCGTACGAGCAGTACTTC. Supplemented by reference TRBV11-2 and TRBJ2-7, the full variable domain reads EAGVAQSPRYKIIEKRQSVAFWCNPISGHATLYWYQQILGQGPKLLIQFQNNGVVDDSQLPKDRFSAERLKGVDSTLKIQPAKLEDSAVYLCASSPGQGSYEQYFGPGTRLTVT.

V is TRBV4-3 and J is TRBJ2-5; D call uncertain. Trimming removed 0 bases at V and 0 bases at J, with 8 bases between. Germline V gives CDR1 LGHNA, CDR2 YSLEER. This CDR3 comprises 15 residues. The CDR3 is CASSQDYGYQETQYF. The CDR3 DNA sequence: TGCGCCAGCAGCCAAGATTACGGGTACCAAGAGACCCAGTACTTC.

The V gene is TRBV19, the J gene TRBJ2-7, with unresolved D. V was shortened by 6 bases and J by 6 bases, with 15 bases between the two germline ends. The germline V gene encodes CDR1 LNHDA and CDR2 SQIVND (reference sequence). The CDR3 runs to 13 residues. DNA of the CDR3: TGTGCCAGTAGCCACAAGTTTAACCTCGAGCAGTACTTC. Its protein is CASSHKFNLEQYF.

This clone was counted only a few times. The CDR3 spells CASSQFEQGAGELFF. CDR3 bases: TGCGCCAGCAGCCAGTTTGAACAGGGGGCCGGGGAGCTGTTTTTT. The genes are TRBV4-3 and TRBJ2-2; 8 bases fit TRBD1. This CDR3 comprises 15 residues. Trimming at V came to 3 bases and at J to 6 bases, leaving 6 bases not matched to a gene. The germline V gene encodes CDR1 LGHNA and CDR2 YSLEER.

V and J are TRBV7-8 and TRBJ2-5; 10 bases line up with TRBD1. The CDR3 is 14 amino acids. Looked up from germline, CDR1 is SGHVS and CDR2 is FQNEAQ. V was clipped by 4 bases and J by 4 bases; unmatched bases: 3. This CDR3 reads CASSYDRGRETQYF. CDR3 in DNA: TGTGCCAGCAGCTACGACAGGGGGCGAGAGACCCAGTACTTC.